The text below deals with one T cell receptor beta chain. Its antigen is as yet unknown. The assay was immunoSEQ multiplex PCR, and TCRdb's table has in-frame clones only and misses some. The sample shows under 80,000 clones, more than 70% of them seen only once. This entry is derived from a study of OX40 agonist ivuxolimab in advanced cancers. Study overall: Males comprised around four fifths of the group, whose mean age was about 62 years (range roughly 20 to 85).

Study outcomes and limitations: In the 0.1 to 3.0 mg/kg range, CD4+ and CD8+ blood T cells had expanded clonally by week 6.

V was cut by 8 bases and J by 13 bases, with 24 bases left in between. The CDR3 runs 14 residues. CDR1 is MNHNY, CDR2 SVGAGI, per germline (reference sequence). The sequence was collected from an adult with an advanced solid tumor such as melanoma, head and neck, liver or kidney cancer. V and J are TRBV6-6 and TRBJ2-1, with a possible D match to TRBD1 (7 bases). The material sequenced was CD4+ or CD8+ T cells sorted from blood, taken in a trial of the OX40 agonist ivuxolimab. CDR3 sequence: CASGGGGTLGLQFF. CDR3 DNA sequence: TGTGCCAGCGGAGGGGGCGGTACCCTGGGTTTACAGTTCTTC.